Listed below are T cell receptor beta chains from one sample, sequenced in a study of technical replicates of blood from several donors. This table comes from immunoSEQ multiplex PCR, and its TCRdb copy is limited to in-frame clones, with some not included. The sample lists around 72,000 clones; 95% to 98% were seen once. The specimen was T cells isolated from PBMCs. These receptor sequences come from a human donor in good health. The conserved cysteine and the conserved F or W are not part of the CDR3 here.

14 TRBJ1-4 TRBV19 ASSPQPGQGTEKLF
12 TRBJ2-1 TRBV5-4 ASSPQAPADEQF
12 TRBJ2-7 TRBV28 ASSPGQKPYEQY
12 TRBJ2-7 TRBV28 ASRDRGGSYEQY
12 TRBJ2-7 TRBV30 AWSGDRGKNEQY
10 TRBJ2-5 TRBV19 ATQLSGETQY
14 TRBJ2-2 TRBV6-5 ASSYSYRGDTGELF
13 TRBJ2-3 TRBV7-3 ASSLERVRTDTQY
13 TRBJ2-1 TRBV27 ASSLSGSSYNEQF
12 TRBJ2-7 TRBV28 ASSLSDSSYEQY